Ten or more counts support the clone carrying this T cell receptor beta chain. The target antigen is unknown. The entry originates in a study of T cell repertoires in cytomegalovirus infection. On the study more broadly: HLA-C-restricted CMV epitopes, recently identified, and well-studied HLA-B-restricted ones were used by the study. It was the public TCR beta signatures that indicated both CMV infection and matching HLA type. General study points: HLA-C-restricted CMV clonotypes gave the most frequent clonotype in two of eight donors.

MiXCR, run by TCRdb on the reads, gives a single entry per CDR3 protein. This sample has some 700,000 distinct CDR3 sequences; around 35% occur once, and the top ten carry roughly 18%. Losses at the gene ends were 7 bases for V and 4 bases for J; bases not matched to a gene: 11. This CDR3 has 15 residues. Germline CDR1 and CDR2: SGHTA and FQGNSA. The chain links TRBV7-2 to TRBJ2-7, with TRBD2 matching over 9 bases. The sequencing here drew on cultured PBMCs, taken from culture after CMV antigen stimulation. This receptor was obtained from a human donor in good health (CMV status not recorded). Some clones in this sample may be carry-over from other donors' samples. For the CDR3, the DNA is TGTGCCAGCACCCCTTGGGCTAGCGGGGAATACGAGCAGTACTTC. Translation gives CASTPWASGEYEQYF.